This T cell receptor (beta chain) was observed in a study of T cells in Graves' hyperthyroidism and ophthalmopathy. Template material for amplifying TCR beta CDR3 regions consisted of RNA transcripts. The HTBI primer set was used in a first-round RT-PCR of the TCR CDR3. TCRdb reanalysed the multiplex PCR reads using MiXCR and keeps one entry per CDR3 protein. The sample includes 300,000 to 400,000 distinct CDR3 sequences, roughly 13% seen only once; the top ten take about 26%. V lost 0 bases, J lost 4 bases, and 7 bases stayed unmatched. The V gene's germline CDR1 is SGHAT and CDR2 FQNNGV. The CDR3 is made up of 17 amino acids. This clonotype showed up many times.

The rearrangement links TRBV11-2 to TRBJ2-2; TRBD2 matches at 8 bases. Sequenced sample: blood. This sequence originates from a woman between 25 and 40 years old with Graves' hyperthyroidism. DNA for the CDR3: TGTGCCAGCAGCTTAGACGGACTAGCACACTTCACCGGGGAGCTGTTTTTT. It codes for CASSLDGLAHFTGELFF.